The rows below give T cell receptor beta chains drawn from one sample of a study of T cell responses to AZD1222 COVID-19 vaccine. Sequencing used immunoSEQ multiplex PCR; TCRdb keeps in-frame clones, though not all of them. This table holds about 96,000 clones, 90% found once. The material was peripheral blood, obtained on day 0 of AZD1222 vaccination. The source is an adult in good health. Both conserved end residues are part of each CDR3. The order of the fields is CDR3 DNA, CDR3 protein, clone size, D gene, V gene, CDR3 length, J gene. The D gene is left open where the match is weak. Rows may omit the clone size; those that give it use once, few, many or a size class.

CDR3nt: TGTGCCAGCAGCTTTTGGACTAGCGGGAGACCTAGATACTACGAGCAGTACTTC
CDR3aa: CASSFWTSGRPRYYEQYF
abundance: NA
d_gene: TRBD2
v_gene: TRBV5-6
len: 18
j_gene: TRBJ2-7

CDR3nt: TGTGCCAGCAGTTTATGGGGGCATGCTTTCTTT
CDR3aa: CASSLWGHAFF
abundance: NA
d_gene: NA
v_gene: TRBV28
len: 11
j_gene: TRBJ1-1

CDR3nt: TGCGCCAGCAGCTGGGACACAGATACGCAGTATTTT
CDR3aa: CASSWDTDTQYF
abundance: NA
d_gene: NA
v_gene: TRBV5-1
len: 12
j_gene: TRBJ2-3

CDR3nt: TGTGCCAGCAGCCCCGACAGGATTAACACCGGGGAGCTGTTTTTT
CDR3aa: CASSPDRINTGELFF
abundance: NA
d_gene: NA
v_gene: TRBV7-3
len: 15
j_gene: TRBJ2-2

CDR3nt: TGTGCCAGTAGTATGGGTGGGGGGCGCCGGACTGAAGCTTTCTTT
CDR3aa: CASSMGGGRRTEAFF
abundance: NA
d_gene: NA
v_gene: TRBV19
len: 15
j_gene: TRBJ1-1

CDR3nt: TGTGCCAGTAGTAACATTTCGGTGCGTTTCCACACTGAAGCTTTCTTT
CDR3aa: CASSNISVRFHTEAFF
abundance: NA
d_gene: NA
v_gene: TRBV19
len: 16
j_gene: TRBJ1-1

CDR3nt: TGCGCCAGCAGGGGCCACCGCCCTGGGGGTCCCTACAATGAGCAGTTCTTC
CDR3aa: CASRGHRPGGPYNEQFF
abundance: NA
d_gene: NA
v_gene: TRBV4-1
len: 17
j_gene: TRBJ2-1

CDR3nt: TGTGCCCTCCAGGCTGGGGCCGGGGAGCTGTTTTTT
CDR3aa: CALQAGAGELFF
abundance: NA
d_gene: NA
v_gene: TRBV10-3
len: 12
j_gene: TRBJ2-2

CDR3nt: TGTGCCAGCAGTTTATCAGGGGGCTATCACGAGCAGTACTTC
CDR3aa: CASSLSGGYHEQYF
abundance: NA
d_gene: TRBD1
v_gene: TRBV27
len: 14
j_gene: TRBJ2-7

CDR3nt: TGTGCCAGTTACCCTTTTGGCGGCACAGATACGCAGTATTTT
CDR3aa: CASYPFGGTDTQYF
abundance: NA
d_gene: NA
v_gene: TRBV27
len: 14
j_gene: TRBJ2-3

CDR3nt: TGTGCCTGGAGTCCCCAGAATGAGCAGTTCTTC
CDR3aa: CAWSPQNEQFF
abundance: NA
d_gene: NA
v_gene: TRBV30
len: 11
j_gene: TRBJ2-1

CDR3nt: TGTGCCAGCAGCCGAGGGACACCAGAAAAACTGTTTTTT
CDR3aa: CASSRGTPEKLFF
abundance: NA
d_gene: NA
v_gene: TRBV4-2
len: 13
j_gene: TRBJ1-4

CDR3nt: TGTGCCAGCAGCTCGGGACAGGGGGCAGGAGAGACCCAGTACTTC
CDR3aa: CASSSGQGAGETQYF
abundance: NA
d_gene: TRBD1
v_gene: TRBV5-6
len: 15
j_gene: TRBJ2-5

CDR3nt: TGTGCCAGCAGCCCCATGGGACAGGGATACACTGAAGCTTTCTTT
CDR3aa: CASSPMGQGYTEAFF
abundance: few
d_gene: TRBD1
v_gene: TRBV7-2
len: 15
j_gene: TRBJ1-1

CDR3nt: TGTGCCAGCAGTTTAGAGGGTTCCTACGAGCAGTACTTC
CDR3aa: CASSLEGSYEQYF
abundance: NA
d_gene: NA
v_gene: TRBV27
len: 13
j_gene: TRBJ2-7

CDR3nt: TGCGCCAGCAGCGTACAGGTTGGAGCCCAAGAGACCCAGTACTTC
CDR3aa: CASSVQVGAQETQYF
abundance: once
d_gene: NA
v_gene: TRBV4-3
len: 15
j_gene: TRBJ2-5

CDR3nt: TGTGCCAGCAGCCCCGGACAGGGGGCGCGAAATGAGCAGTTCTTC
CDR3aa: CASSPGQGARNEQFF
abundance: NA
d_gene: TRBD1
v_gene: TRBV7-9
len: 15
j_gene: TRBJ2-1

CDR3nt: TGTGCCACCCAGGGACAGGGTTATCAGCCCCAGCATTTT
CDR3aa: CATQGQGYQPQHF
abundance: NA
d_gene: TRBD1
v_gene: TRBV28
len: 13
j_gene: TRBJ1-5

CDR3nt: TGTGCCAGCAGCCGTAACGCGGGTACGGAAAGTCCGTTCTTC
CDR3aa: CASSRNAGTESPFF
abundance: NA
d_gene: NA
v_gene: TRBV7-3
len: 14
j_gene: TRBJ2-1

CDR3nt: TGTGCCAGCAGCCCCACGGCCGGGATCTCCTACGAGCAGTACTTC
CDR3aa: CASSPTAGISYEQYF
abundance: NA
d_gene: NA
v_gene: TRBV2
len: 15
j_gene: TRBJ2-7

CDR3nt: TGTGCCAGCAGTTTTCCGGACAGACGGCAGCCCCAGCATTTT
CDR3aa: CASSFPDRRQPQHF
abundance: NA
d_gene: NA
v_gene: TRBV28
len: 14
j_gene: TRBJ1-5

CDR3nt: TGTGCCAGCAGTCGCCTGCAGGGGGGGCAGTACTTC
CDR3aa: CASSRLQGGQYF
abundance: NA
d_gene: NA
v_gene: TRBV6-1
len: 12
j_gene: TRBJ2-7

CDR3nt: TGCGCCAGCAGCTTGGGGGTCGGGCGGAGCTCCTACAATGAGCAGTTCTTC
CDR3aa: CASSLGVGRSSYNEQFF
abundance: NA
d_gene: NA
v_gene: TRBV5-1
len: 17
j_gene: TRBJ2-1

CDR3nt: TGTGCCAGCAGCTTTGACAGGGGGCTCACTGAAGCTTTCTTT
CDR3aa: CASSFDRGLTEAFF
abundance: once
d_gene: TRBD1
v_gene: TRBV2
len: 14
j_gene: TRBJ1-1

CDR3nt: TGTGCCAGCAGTTACGACAGCAGCTCGTACGAGCAGTACTTC
CDR3aa: CASSYDSSSYEQYF
abundance: once
d_gene: NA
v_gene: TRBV6-5
len: 14
j_gene: TRBJ2-7

CDR3nt: TGTGCCAGTAGCGGACAGGGGGCGGGGTACGAGCAGTACTTC
CDR3aa: CASSGQGAGYEQYF
abundance: NA
d_gene: TRBD1
v_gene: TRBV19
len: 14
j_gene: TRBJ2-7

CDR3nt: TGTGCCAGCAGCCCGGGTACCTACGAGCAGTACTTC
CDR3aa: CASSPGTYEQYF
abundance: NA
d_gene: NA
v_gene: TRBV9
len: 12
j_gene: TRBJ2-7

CDR3nt: TGCGCCAGCAGTGAGTCTCAGGGCGGGGAAGATACGCAGTATTTT
CDR3aa: CASSESQGGEDTQYF
abundance: NA
d_gene: NA
v_gene: TRBV10-1
len: 15
j_gene: TRBJ2-3

CDR3nt: TGCGCCAGCAGCCAAGGATTCCCCTCTAACTATGGCTACACCTTC
CDR3aa: CASSQGFPSNYGYTF
abundance: NA
d_gene: NA
v_gene: TRBV4-3
len: 15
j_gene: TRBJ1-2

CDR3nt: TGTGCCAGCAGACCATTGACAGGGGGCCGCGTATACGAGCAGTACTTC
CDR3aa: CASRPLTGGRVYEQYF
abundance: NA
d_gene: TRBD1
v_gene: TRBV27
len: 16
j_gene: TRBJ2-7

CDR3nt: TGTGCCAGCAGCCCAAGACAGGGAATGTATGGCTACACCTTC
CDR3aa: CASSPRQGMYGYTF
abundance: once
d_gene: TRBD1
v_gene: TRBV7-9
len: 14
j_gene: TRBJ1-2

CDR3nt: TGTGCCAGCAGCGCAGGGGGGACCCCGAGTGAAATTGCCTTC
CDR3aa: CASSAGGTPSEIAF
abundance: NA
d_gene: TRBD1
v_gene: TRBV9
len: 14
j_gene: TRBJ1-2

CDR3nt: TGTGCCACCAGAGGGACAAGGAACACTGAAGCTTTCTTT
CDR3aa: CATRGTRNTEAFF
abundance: NA
d_gene: NA
v_gene: TRBV24-1
len: 13
j_gene: TRBJ1-1

CDR3nt: TGTGCCAGTAGGCTACTTGGGGATACCGGCGAGCAGTACTTC
CDR3aa: CASRLLGDTGEQYF
abundance: NA
d_gene: NA
v_gene: TRBV19
len: 14
j_gene: TRBJ2-7

CDR3nt: TGTGCCAGCAGTTACTCGCCCGGGGGGACTGGGGCCAACGTCCTGACTTTC
CDR3aa: CASSYSPGGTGANVLTF
abundance: once
d_gene: TRBD2
v_gene: TRBV6-2/TRBV6-3
len: 17
j_gene: TRBJ2-6

CDR3nt: TGTGCCAGCAGCCAAGATAGCTGGCGGGGATATGCTTTCTTT
CDR3aa: CASSQDSWRGYAFF
abundance: NA
d_gene: NA
v_gene: TRBV3-1/TRBV3-2
len: 14
j_gene: TRBJ1-1

CDR3nt: TGTGCCAGCAGCTTAGCGGGACCTGGCGGTTTACAGCATTTT
CDR3aa: CASSLAGPGGLQHF
abundance: NA
d_gene: NA
v_gene: TRBV7-9
len: 14
j_gene: TRBJ1-5

CDR3nt: TGTGCCAGCAGTGGCCGGGACAGGGTTTGGAATGAGCAGTTCTTC
CDR3aa: CASSGRDRVWNEQFF
abundance: NA
d_gene: TRBD1
v_gene: TRBV28
len: 15
j_gene: TRBJ2-1

CDR3nt: TGTGCCAGCAGCTTCGAGCCTCGGGGGACGGCCCTGAACACTGAAGCTTTCTTT
CDR3aa: CASSFEPRGTALNTEAFF
abundance: few
d_gene: NA
v_gene: TRBV7-9
len: 18
j_gene: TRBJ1-1

CDR3nt: TGTGCCAGTAGTGTCCTAGCGGGAGGCCACACCGGGGAGCTGTTTTTT
CDR3aa: CASSVLAGGHTGELFF
abundance: NA
d_gene: TRBD2
v_gene: TRBV19
len: 16
j_gene: TRBJ2-2

CDR3nt: TGCGCCAGCAGCCCAAGACTAGCGGGTTCCTACAATGAGCAGTTCTTC
CDR3aa: CASSPRLAGSYNEQFF
abundance: NA
d_gene: TRBD2
v_gene: TRBV5-1
len: 16
j_gene: TRBJ2-1

CDR3nt: TGTGCCAGCAGGCCCACAGGTGACGAGCAGTACTTC
CDR3aa: CASRPTGDEQYF
abundance: NA
d_gene: NA
v_gene: TRBV7-9
len: 12
j_gene: TRBJ2-7

CDR3nt: NA
CDR3aa: CASSPFLPDRGHFGEQFF
abundance: NA
d_gene: NA
v_gene: TRBV4-3
len: 18
j_gene: TRBJ2-1

CDR3nt: TGTGCCAGCTCACCTCCCTCAAGCGATGAGCAGTTCTTC
CDR3aa: CASSPPSSDEQFF
abundance: NA
d_gene: NA
v_gene: TRBV18
len: 13
j_gene: TRBJ2-1

CDR3nt: TGTGCCAGCAACAGGGTTGGAGAGACCCAGTACTTC
CDR3aa: CASNRVGETQYF
abundance: NA
d_gene: NA
v_gene: TRBV12-3/TRBV12-4
len: 12
j_gene: TRBJ2-5

CDR3nt: TGTGCCACCAGCTTCGGCACAGATACGCAGTATTTT
CDR3aa: CATSFGTDTQYF
abundance: NA
d_gene: NA
v_gene: TRBV15
len: 12
j_gene: TRBJ2-3

CDR3nt: TGTGCCAGCAGCTTAGGGACAGGGGTCACTGAAGCTTTCTTT
CDR3aa: CASSLGTGVTEAFF
abundance: NA
d_gene: TRBD1
v_gene: TRBV7-3
len: 14
j_gene: TRBJ1-1

CDR3nt: TGTGCCACCAGCGAGACAGGGTCCTACGAGCAGTACTTC
CDR3aa: CATSETGSYEQYF
abundance: NA
d_gene: TRBD1
v_gene: TRBV15
len: 13
j_gene: TRBJ2-7